This T cell receptor (beta chain) derives from a study of human T cells and chemical hapten exposure. The CDR3 is 14 amino acids. CDR1 SEHNR and CDR2 FQNEAQ come from the germline V gene (reference sequence). Deletions cut 5 bases from V and 8 bases from J, with 18 bases between. This sample's time point: pre-sensitization, week 0. Treatment defined: therapeutic diphenylcyclopropenone sensitization with weekly scalp DPC. This clonotype was seen repeatedly, ten times or more. One entry per CDR3 protein results from TCRdb running MiXCR on the RACE reads. This sample yields some 250,000 distinct CDR3 sequences, of which 7.5% to 9% are seen a single time; roughly 1.2% belongs to the top ten.

Sample: whole blood, taken in connection with sensitization to the hapten diphenylcyclopropenone (DPC). The V gene is TRBV7-9, the J gene TRBJ1-2, with D tentatively TRBD1 (5 bases). This TCR came from a man between 18 and 29 years old with alopecia areata. Some clones in this sample may be carry-over from other donors' samples. The CDR3 coding sequence is TGTGCCAGCAGCCAGATAGGGACGGGGAGCGGCTACACCTTC. It is translated as CASSQIGTGSGYTF.